The entry below describes one T cell receptor beta chain. The source of the sample is a study of blood T cell repertoires in COVID-19. The repertoire was sequenced with immunoSEQ multiplex PCR; TCRdb's copy has only in-frame clones and lacks some. The table lists approximately 110,000 clones, 85% to 90% of them singletons. V was clipped by 2 bases and J by 0 bases; unmatched bases: 1. Germline V gene sequence: CDR1 GTSNPN, CDR2 SVGIG (reference sequence). The CDR3 spans 15 residues. The origin of this receptor is a woman aged 80 or older with acute or convalescent COVID-19. Source material: peripheral blood. The J gene is TRBJ1-6, the V gene TRBV30, with 7 bases matching TRBD1. The chain's CDR3 is CAWSPGGSYNSPLHF. The DNA for the CDR3 is TGTGCCTGGAGTCCAGGGGGCTCCTATAATTCACCCCTCCACTTT.